The rows below give T cell receptor beta chains drawn from one sample of a study of blood T cell repertoires in COVID-19. Assay used: immunoSEQ multiplex PCR; TCRdb lists only in-frame clones, some missing. The sample records fewer than 250,000 clones, around nine tenths being singletons. Sequencing used peripheral blood. These receptors were collected from a woman aged 40 to 50 with acute or convalescent COVID-19. Each CDR3 is given with its conserved first and last residue. Fields, in order: V gene, D gene, clone size, J gene, CDR3 DNA, CDR3 protein. A D gene is named only where the DNA matches it firmly. Rows give clone size only sometimes, using once, few, many, or a class for an expanded clone.

V: TRBV4-2
D: TRBD2
size: NA
J: TRBJ2-1
DNA: TGTGCCAGCAGCCAAGAGCCTGTAAAGCGGCGGGGGGACTACAATGAGCAGTTCTTC
CDR3: CASSQEPVKRRGDYNEQFF

V: TRBV2
D: TRBD1
size: once
J: TRBJ1-1
DNA: TGTGCCAGCCTCCGGGACAGGGACAACACTGAAGCTTTCTTT
CDR3: CASLRDRDNTEAFF

V: TRBV2
D: NA
size: NA
J: TRBJ1-5
DNA: TGTGCCAGCAGCCTGGGGGGTCTTAGCAATCAGCCCCAGCATTTT
CDR3: CASSLGGLSNQPQHF

V: TRBV9
D: TRBD1
size: once
J: TRBJ2-1
DNA: TGTGCCAGCAGCGCTTCCGGGACAGGGGTTTGGAATGAGCAGTTCTTC
CDR3: CASSASGTGVWNEQFF

V: TRBV11-2
D: NA
size: NA
J: TRBJ1-1
DNA: TGTGCCAGCAGCTTCTGGGGCAGGGGCGGGAACACTGAAGCTTTCTTT
CDR3: CASSFWGRGGNTEAFF

V: TRBV2
D: TRBD1
size: NA
J: TRBJ2-2
DNA: TGTGCCAGCAGGGACAGGCAGGCCGGGGAGCTGTTTTTT
CDR3: CASRDRQAGELFF

V: TRBV15
D: TRBD1
size: NA
J: TRBJ1-1
DNA: TGTGCCACCAGCACCCCCGGGACAGGGAGCACTGAAGCTTTCTTT
CDR3: CATSTPGTGSTEAFF

V: TRBV2
D: NA
size: NA
J: TRBJ1-5
DNA: TGTGCCAGCAGTGAAGCGGATAGACAGTTAGAGAGGCCCCAGCATTTT
CDR3: CASSEADRQLERPQHF

V: TRBV11-2
D: NA
size: NA
J: TRBJ1-3
DNA: TGTGCCAGCAGCTTAGATCTAGGCGCCTCAGGAAACACCATATATTTT
CDR3: CASSLDLGASGNTIYF

V: TRBV7-9
D: NA
size: NA
J: TRBJ2-3
DNA: TGTGCCAGCAGCTTGACAGGTTTCGCAGATACGCAGTATTTT
CDR3: CASSLTGFADTQYF

V: TRBV19
D: NA
size: once
J: TRBJ2-3
DNA: TGTGCCAGTAGTGGTGTAGCGGCGACGAGCACAGATACGCAGTATTTT
CDR3: CASSGVAATSTDTQYF

V: TRBV18
D: NA
size: NA
J: TRBJ1-2
DNA: TGTGCCAGCTCACCACCGGACTCCGGGTATGGCTACACCTTC
CDR3: CASSPPDSGYGYTF

V: TRBV2
D: NA
size: NA
J: TRBJ1-5
DNA: TGTGCCAGCAGTGTGGGGGACTATAGCAATCAGCCCCAGCATTTT
CDR3: CASSVGDYSNQPQHF

V: TRBV7-9
D: NA
size: NA
J: TRBJ1-2
DNA: TGTGCCAGCACCCCTCTCGCAGGATATGGCTACACCTTC
CDR3: CASTPLAGYGYTF

V: TRBV27
D: NA
size: NA
J: TRBJ2-3
DNA: TGTGCCAGCAGTGCACTAGCAGATACGCAGTATTTT
CDR3: CASSALADTQYF

V: TRBV6-5
D: NA
size: NA
J: TRBJ1-2
DNA: TGTGCCAGCAGTTACCCCCTCGGGGTTGGCTCGGGCTACACCTTC
CDR3: CASSYPLGVGSGYTF

V: TRBV11-2
D: TRBD1
size: few
J: TRBJ2-4
DNA: TGTGCCAGCAGCTCTCGGGACAGAACGGGAAACATTCAGTACTTC
CDR3: CASSSRDRTGNIQYF

V: TRBV19
D: NA
size: NA
J: TRBJ1-3
DNA: TGTGCCAGTAGAGCAGGCGGGGTCTCTGGAAACACCATATATTTT
CDR3: CASRAGGVSGNTIYF

V: TRBV10-3
D: NA
size: NA
J: TRBJ1-2
DNA: TGTGCCATCAAGTCACAGGCAGATCATGGCTACACCTTC
CDR3: CAIKSQADHGYTF

V: TRBV10-1
D: TRBD2
size: NA
J: TRBJ2-3
DNA: TGCGCCAATAATACTAGCGGGGGGGCCGGCACAGATACGCAGTATTTT
CDR3: CANNTSGGAGTDTQYF

V: TRBV29-1
D: NA
size: NA
J: TRBJ1-1
DNA: TGCAGCGTTTCGGGGAACACTGAAGCTTTCTTT
CDR3: CSVSGNTEAFF

V: TRBV12-3/TRBV12-4
D: NA
size: NA
J: TRBJ1-1
DNA: TGTGCCAGCAGTTTACAGGGGATAGGGGAAGCTTTCTTT
CDR3: CASSLQGIGEAFF

V: TRBV3-1/TRBV3-2
D: TRBD2
size: NA
J: TRBJ2-3
DNA: TGTGCCAGCAGCCCCCGCCTAGCGGGGGGGCCGTTTGGAGATACGCAGTATTTT
CDR3: CASSPRLAGGPFGDTQYF

V: TRBV29-1
D: NA
size: NA
J: TRBJ1-1
DNA: TGCAGCGCTGAATTCCAGGGGTCGACTGAAGCTTTCTTT
CDR3: CSAEFQGSTEAFF

V: TRBV11-2
D: NA
size: NA
J: TRBJ1-2
DNA: TGTGCCAGCAGCTCCGGGACTTTCCATGGCTACACCTTC
CDR3: CASSSGTFHGYTF

V: TRBV24-1
D: NA
size: NA
J: TRBJ2-4
DNA: TGTGCCACCAGTGACTCTGACGGGAGAAACATTCAGTACTTC
CDR3: CATSDSDGRNIQYF

V: TRBV19
D: NA
size: NA
J: TRBJ1-5
DNA: TGTGCCAGTAGTCCTTCTGGGCTGGGGCCCCAGCATTTT
CDR3: CASSPSGLGPQHF

V: TRBV6-5
D: NA
size: NA
J: TRBJ2-5
DNA: TGTGCCAGCAGCTCCGGGGACTTGGAGACCCAGTACTTC
CDR3: CASSSGDLETQYF

V: TRBV25-1
D: TRBD1
size: NA
J: TRBJ1-1
DNA: TGTGCCAGCAGTCGGACAGGTGGCACTGAAGCTTTCTTT
CDR3: CASSRTGGTEAFF

V: TRBV11-3
D: NA
size: few
J: TRBJ2-5
DNA: TGTGCCAGCAGCTTAGATCCCACAGAAGAGACCCAGTACTTC
CDR3: CASSLDPTEETQYF

V: TRBV5-1
D: NA
size: NA
J: TRBJ1-1
DNA: TGCGCCAGCAGCTTTCCAGGGGATATGAACACTGAAGCTTTCTTT
CDR3: CASSFPGDMNTEAFF

V: TRBV7-2
D: NA
size: NA
J: TRBJ2-5
DNA: TGTGCCAGCAGCTTAGCGGGGGCTCAAGAGACCCAGTACTTC
CDR3: CASSLAGAQETQYF

V: TRBV30
D: NA
size: NA
J: TRBJ1-5
DNA: TGTGCCTGGGGGGCGGAAGGCAATCAGCCCCAGCATTTT
CDR3: CAWGAEGNQPQHF

V: TRBV19
D: TRBD1
size: NA
J: TRBJ2-1
DNA: TGTGCCAGTAGTATAGGAGGGGGCCAGAGGAATGAGCAGTTCTTC
CDR3: CASSIGGGQRNEQFF

V: TRBV7-9
D: NA
size: NA
J: TRBJ2-6
DNA: TGTGCCAGCAGCCGTCGTGGGGGGGCAATAATCTCTGGGGCCAACGTCCTGACTTTC
CDR3: CASSRRGGAIISGANVLTF

V: TRBV4-2
D: TRBD1
size: NA
J: TRBJ1-2
DNA: TGTGCCAGCAGCCAAGAGGCTAGGTACAGGGGGGATGGCTACACCTTC
CDR3: CASSQEARYRGDGYTF

V: TRBV7-2
D: NA
size: NA
J: TRBJ1-2
DNA: TGTGCCAGCAATCTGGGAGGCGGAGGGCTCTATGGCTACACCTTC
CDR3: CASNLGGGGLYGYTF

V: TRBV19
D: NA
size: NA
J: TRBJ1-1
DNA: TGTGCCAGTAGTTTACTATTCGAGGATACTGAAGCTTTCTTT
CDR3: CASSLLFEDTEAFF

V: TRBV30
D: NA
size: NA
J: TRBJ1-2
DNA: TGTGCCTGGAGTGTATCTCGGGGGGATGGCTACACCTTC
CDR3: CAWSVSRGDGYTF

V: TRBV12-5
D: TRBD1
size: NA
J: TRBJ1-2
DNA: TGTGCTAGTGGTCCACCGGGACAGGGTACTTATGGCTACACCTTC
CDR3: CASGPPGQGTYGYTF

V: TRBV29-1
D: TRBD2
size: NA
J: TRBJ2-1
DNA: TGCAGCGTTGAGCGGGGGGTCAATGAGCAGTTCTTC
CDR3: CSVERGVNEQFF

V: TRBV7-2
D: NA
size: NA
J: TRBJ1-6
DNA: TGTGCCAGCAGCCCGCCGGCTAGAGGGCCCTATAATTCACCCCTCCACTTT
CDR3: CASSPPARGPYNSPLHF

V: TRBV18
D: TRBD1
size: NA
J: TRBJ1-2
DNA: TGTGCCAGCTCACCCGGACAGGGTAATGGCTACACCTTC
CDR3: CASSPGQGNGYTF

V: TRBV27
D: NA
size: NA
J: TRBJ2-5
DNA: TGTGCCAGCAGTCCCGACCGACTACAAGAGACCCAGTACTTC
CDR3: CASSPDRLQETQYF

V: TRBV11-2
D: NA
size: NA
J: TRBJ2-1
DNA: TGTGCCAGCAGCTTTGGACAGCTCAATGAGCAGTTCTTC
CDR3: CASSFGQLNEQFF

V: TRBV2
D: NA
size: NA
J: TRBJ1-1
DNA: TGTGCCAGCAGTCCTCGGACAGAGAACACTGAAGCTTTCTTT
CDR3: CASSPRTENTEAFF

V: TRBV18
D: TRBD1
size: NA
J: TRBJ2-6
DNA: TGTGCCAGCTCACCGTTACAGGGGCCCACCTACTCTGGGGCCAACGTCCTGACTTTC
CDR3: CASSPLQGPTYSGANVLTF

V: TRBV2
D: TRBD1
size: NA
J: TRBJ1-5
DNA: TGTGCCAGCAGTGGGACAGGACTAAGGGGTCAGCCCCAGCATTTT
CDR3: CASSGTGLRGQPQHF

V: TRBV19
D: TRBD1
size: once
J: TRBJ1-5
DNA: TGTGCCAGTAGAGATTGGGACAGCCCCAATCAGCCCCAGCATTTT
CDR3: CASRDWDSPNQPQHF

V: TRBV27
D: NA
size: NA
J: TRBJ1-6
DNA: TGTGCCAGCAGTTTACCCGGGCAGGGAGGCTCCTATAATTCACCCCTCCACTTT
CDR3: CASSLPGQGGSYNSPLHF

V: TRBV9
D: TRBD1
size: NA
J: TRBJ1-4
DNA: TGTGCCAGCAGCGTAGCCGGGACAGGGGGGGAAAAACTGTTTTTT
CDR3: CASSVAGTGGEKLFF

V: TRBV6-4
D: TRBD1
size: NA
J: TRBJ2-1
DNA: TGTGCCAGCAGTGAGGAGGGCGGACAGGGATCCAATGAGCAGTTCTTC
CDR3: CASSEEGGQGSNEQFF